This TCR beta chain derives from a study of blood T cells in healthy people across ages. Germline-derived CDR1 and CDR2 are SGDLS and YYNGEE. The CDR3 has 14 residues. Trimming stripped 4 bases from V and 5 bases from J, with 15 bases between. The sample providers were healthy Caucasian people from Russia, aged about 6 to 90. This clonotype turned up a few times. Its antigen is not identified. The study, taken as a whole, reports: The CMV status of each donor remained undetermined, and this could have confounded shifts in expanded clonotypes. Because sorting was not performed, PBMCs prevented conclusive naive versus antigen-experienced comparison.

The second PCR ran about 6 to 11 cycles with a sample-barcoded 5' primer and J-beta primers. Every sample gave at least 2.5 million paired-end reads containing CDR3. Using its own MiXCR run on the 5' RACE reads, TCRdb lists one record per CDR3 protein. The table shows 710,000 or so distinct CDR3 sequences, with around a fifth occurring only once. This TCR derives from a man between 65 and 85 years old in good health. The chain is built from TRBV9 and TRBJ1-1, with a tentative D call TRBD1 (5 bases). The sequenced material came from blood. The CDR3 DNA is TGTGCCAGCAGCCGGGGCGGTCCGGGAACTGAAGCTTTCTTT. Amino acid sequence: CASSRGGPGTEAFF.